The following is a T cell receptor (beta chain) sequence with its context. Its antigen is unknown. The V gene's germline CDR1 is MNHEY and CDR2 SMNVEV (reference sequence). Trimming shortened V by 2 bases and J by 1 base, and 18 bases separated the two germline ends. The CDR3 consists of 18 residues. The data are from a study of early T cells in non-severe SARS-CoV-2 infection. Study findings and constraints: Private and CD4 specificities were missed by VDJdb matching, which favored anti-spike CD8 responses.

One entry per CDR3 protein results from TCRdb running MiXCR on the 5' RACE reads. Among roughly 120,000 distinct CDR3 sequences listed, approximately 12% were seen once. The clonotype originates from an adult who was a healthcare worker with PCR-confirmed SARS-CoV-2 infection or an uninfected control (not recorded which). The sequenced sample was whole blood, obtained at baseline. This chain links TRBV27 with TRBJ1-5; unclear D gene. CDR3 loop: CASSLVPPPTGSNQPQHF. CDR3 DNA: TGTGCCAGCAGTTTAGTCCCCCCTCCCACCGGGAGCAATCAGCCCCAGCATTTT.